This entry lists 11 T cell receptor beta chains sequenced from one sample in a study of blood T cell repertoires in COVID-19. Repertoires were generated with immunoSEQ multiplex PCR, while TCRdb's copy carries only in-frame clones and drops some. The table includes roughly 250,000 clones, about 85% detected once. Sequenced material: peripheral blood. These receptors were collected from a human donor with COVID-19, enrolled during active disease. The donor label of this sample is uncertain.

The V call is TRBV4-1, the J call TRBJ2-3; D may be TRBD1 (5 bases). Trimming left V 5 bases short and J 5 bases short, with 14 bases between. The germline V gene encodes CDR1 MGHRA and CDR2 YSYEKL. The CDR3 consists of 14 residues. The CDR3 here is CASSSAAQGDTQYF. In DNA, the CDR3 is TGCGCCAGCAGCTCTGCTGCCCAGGGAGATACGCAGTATTTT.

The chain has TRBV29-1 and TRBJ1-1; 8 bases are shared with TRBD1. CDR1 is SQVTM, CDR2 ANQGSEA, per germline. This CDR3 is 13 amino acids long. Trimming removed 5 bases from V and 3 bases from J; junction bases left unmatched: 5. The CDR3: CSVRTGGDTEAFF. The CDR3 nucleotides are TGCAGCGTTAGAACAGGGGGGGACACTGAAGCTTTCTTT.

The V gene is TRBV11-2, the J gene TRBJ2-3, with no clear D. V was pared by 6 bases and J by 4 bases, with 8 bases between. Germline values: CDR1 SGHAT, CDR2 FQNNGV. The CDR3 length is 12 residues. In DNA, the CDR3 is TGTGCCAGCAGAATAGAGGCAGATACGCAGTATTTT. Amino acids: CASRIEADTQYF.

The CDR3 DNA reads TGTGCCAGCTCATCGAGCGGGGTTATTCCCCCTGAAGCTTTCTTT. Protein product: CASSSSGVIPPEAFF. The rearrangement joins TRBV18 to TRBJ1-1; no reliable D call. The germline V and J ends were trimmed by 5 bases and 6 bases, with 19 bases remaining between them. CDR1 and CDR2 from the germline V gene are KGHSH and LQKENI. This CDR3 has 15 residues.

This clone was seen only a few times. The chain employs TRBV6-4 and TRBJ1-5; weak D call: TRBD1 (5 bases). The V end was cut by 5 bases, the J end by 2 bases, with 13 bases between. The germline CDR1 and CDR2 sequences are MRHNA and SNTAGT. The CDR3 length is 15 residues. The CDR3 loop reads CASSLRGDGNQPQHF. CDR3 coding DNA: TGTGCCAGCAGTCTAAGGGGTGATGGCAATCAGCCCCAGCATTTT.

The table lists this clone with a few counts. The V and J genes are TRBV27 and TRBJ2-2; the D gene is possibly TRBD1 (5 bases). In germline, CDR1 is MNHEY, CDR2 SMNVEV (reference sequence). V was trimmed by 10 bases and J by 0 bases, leaving 15 bases between them. This CDR3 spans 15 amino acids. CDR3 amino acids: CATSRVGANTGELFF. The DNA of the CDR3 is TGTGCCACCAGCCGGGTAGGGGCGAACACCGGGGAGCTGTTTTTT.

The genes are TRBV7-9 and TRBJ2-7, with a tentative D call TRBD2 (5 bases). V was cut by 2 bases and J by 3 bases, with 17 bases left in between. CDR3 size: 16 residues. CDR1 SEHNR and CDR2 FQNEAQ come from the germline V gene (reference sequence). The CDR3 nucleotides are TGTGCCAGCAGCTTATCTGGCGGGCGGAAGAGCTACGAGCAGTACTTC. Translating gives CASSLSGGRKSYEQYF.

The chain has TRBV29-1 and TRBJ1-4, with TRBD1 identical over 7 bases. CDR1 is SQVTM and CDR2 is ANQGSEA in the germline V gene. V was pared by 3 bases and J by 7 bases, with 11 bases of the junction left unmatched. CDR3 length: 15 residues. CDR3 sequence (DNA): TGCAGCGTTGACCGCCTAGGGGGCGAAAGTGAAAAACTGTTTTTT. Its translation: CSVDRLGGESEKLFF.

The rearrangement joins TRBV13 to TRBJ2-1; TRBD2 agrees at 7 bases. The CDR3 has 13 residues. The V gene's germline CDR1 is PRHDT and CDR2 FYEKMQ (reference sequence). The trim removed 6 bases at V and 8 bases at J, leaving 7 bases unmatched. The CDR3 DNA sequence: TGTGCCAGCAGGGGGGGGTTTACCGATGAGCAGTTCTTC. Translating it yields CASRGGFTDEQFF.

The chain carries TRBV27 and TRBJ1-1; 7 bases map to TRBD1. The CDR3 contains 12 residues. Per germline, CDR1 MNHEY and CDR2 SMNVEV (reference sequence). The trim removed 10 bases at V and 4 bases at J, leaving 6 bases unmatched. The CDR3 loop is CATSSGGTEAFF. CDR3 bases: TGTGCCACCAGCTCAGGGGGCACTGAAGCTTTCTTT.

V usage is TRBV5-1 and J usage is TRBJ1-2; no firm D call. V was clipped by 4 bases and J by 5 bases, with 15 bases between them. The CDR3 has 14 residues. Germline CDR1 reads SGHRS; CDR2 reads YFSETQ. The CDR3: CASSQTTLSYGYTF. The CDR3 region has the DNA TGCGCCAGCAGCCAAACCACCCTCAGTTATGGCTACACCTTC. Full variable domain (rest looked up from reference TRBV5-1 and TRBJ1-2): KAGVTQTPRYLIKTRGQQVTLSCSPISGHRSVSWYQQTPGQGLQFLFEYFSETQRNKGNFPGRFSGRQFSNSRSEMNVSTLELGDSALYLCASSQTTLSYGYTFGSGTRLTVV.